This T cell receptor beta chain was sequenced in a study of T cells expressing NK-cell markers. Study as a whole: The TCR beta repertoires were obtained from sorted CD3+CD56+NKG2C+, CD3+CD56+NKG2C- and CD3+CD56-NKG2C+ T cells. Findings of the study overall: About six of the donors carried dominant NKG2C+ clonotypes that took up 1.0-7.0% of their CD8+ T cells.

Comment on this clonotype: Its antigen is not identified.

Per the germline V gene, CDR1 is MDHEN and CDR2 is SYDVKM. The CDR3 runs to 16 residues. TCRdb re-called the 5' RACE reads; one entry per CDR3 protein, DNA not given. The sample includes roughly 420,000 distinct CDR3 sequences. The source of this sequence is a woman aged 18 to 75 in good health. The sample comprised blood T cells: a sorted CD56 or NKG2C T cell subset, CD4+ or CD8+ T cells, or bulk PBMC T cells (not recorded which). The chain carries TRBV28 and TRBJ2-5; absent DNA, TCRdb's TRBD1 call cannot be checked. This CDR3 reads CASNLGGIQAGETQYF.